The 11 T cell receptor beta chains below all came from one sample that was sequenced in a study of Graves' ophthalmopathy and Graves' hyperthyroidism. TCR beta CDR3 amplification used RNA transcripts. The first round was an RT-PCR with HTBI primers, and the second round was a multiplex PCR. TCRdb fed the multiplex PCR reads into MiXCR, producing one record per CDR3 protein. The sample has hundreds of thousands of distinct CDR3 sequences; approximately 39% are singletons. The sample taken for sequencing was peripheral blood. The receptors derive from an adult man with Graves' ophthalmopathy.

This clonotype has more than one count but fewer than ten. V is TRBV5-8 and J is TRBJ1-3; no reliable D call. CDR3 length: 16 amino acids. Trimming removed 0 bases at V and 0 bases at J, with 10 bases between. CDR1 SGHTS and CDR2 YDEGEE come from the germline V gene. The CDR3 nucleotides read TGTGCCAGCAGCTTGGTATCCGTTTACTCTGGAAACACCATATATTTT. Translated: CASSLVSVYSGNTIYF.

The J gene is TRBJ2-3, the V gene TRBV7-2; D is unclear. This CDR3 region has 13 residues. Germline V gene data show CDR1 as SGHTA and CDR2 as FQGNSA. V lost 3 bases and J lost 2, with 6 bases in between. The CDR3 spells CASSLKHTDTQYF. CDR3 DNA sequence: TGTGCCAGCAGCTTGAAACACACAGATACGCAGTATTTT.

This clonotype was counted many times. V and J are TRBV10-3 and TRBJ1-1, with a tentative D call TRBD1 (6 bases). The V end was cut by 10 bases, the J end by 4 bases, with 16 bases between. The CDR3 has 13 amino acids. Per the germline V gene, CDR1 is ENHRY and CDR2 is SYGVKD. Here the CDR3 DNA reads TGTGCCACACACACAGGGCTTCGCACTGAAGCTTTCTTT. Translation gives CATHTGLRTEAFF.

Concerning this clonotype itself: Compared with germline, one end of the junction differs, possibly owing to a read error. The chain's CDR3 is CASSVGTGQPFF. The CDR3 nucleotides read TGTGCCAGCAGCGTAGGAACGGGTCAGCCGTTCTTC. The V call is TRBV9, the J call TRBJ2-7, with no clear D. Germline lookup yields CDR1 SGDLS and CDR2 YYNGEE. The CDR3 is 12 amino acids.

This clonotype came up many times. CDR3 sequence: CASSLAVGANYGYTF. For the CDR3, the DNA is TGTGCCAGCAGCTTAGCTGTTGGGGCTAACTATGGCTACACCTTC. The rearrangement links TRBV7-2 to TRBJ1-2; no clear D. Germline CDR1 SGHTA, CDR2 FQGNSA. The length of the CDR3 is 15 residues. Trimming removed 0 bases from V and 0 bases from J, with 8 bases in between.

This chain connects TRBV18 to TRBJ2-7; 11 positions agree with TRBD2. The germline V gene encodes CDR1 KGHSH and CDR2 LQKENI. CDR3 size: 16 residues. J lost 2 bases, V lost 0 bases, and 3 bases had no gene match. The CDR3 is CASSPPVAGGTYEQYF. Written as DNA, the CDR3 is TGTGCCAGCTCACCACCCGTAGCGGGAGGGACCTACGAGCAGTACTTC.

The CDR3 region is CAISRPGTSGGETQYF. As DNA, the CDR3 is TGTGCCATCAGTCGTCCCGGGACTAGCGGTGGAGAGACCCAGTACTTC. The J gene is TRBJ2-5, the V gene TRBV10-3; TRBD2 agrees at 11 bases. V gave up 5 bases and J gave up 4 bases; unmatched junction bases: 9. This CDR3 spans 16 amino acids. Germline V CDR1 and CDR2: ENHRY, SYGVKD.

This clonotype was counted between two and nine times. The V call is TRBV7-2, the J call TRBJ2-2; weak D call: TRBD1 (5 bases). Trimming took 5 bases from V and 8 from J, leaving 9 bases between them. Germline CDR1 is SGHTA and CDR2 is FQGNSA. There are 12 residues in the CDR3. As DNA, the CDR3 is TGTGCCAGCAGCCCCTGGACAGGGGAGCTGTTTTTT. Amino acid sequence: CASSPWTGELFF. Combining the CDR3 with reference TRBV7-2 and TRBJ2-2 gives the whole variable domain GAGVSQSPSNKVTEKGKDVELRCDPISGHTALYWYRQSLGQGLEFLIYFQGNSAPDKSGLPSDRFSAERTGGSVSTLTIQRTQQEDSAVYLCASSPWTGELFFGEGSRLTVL.

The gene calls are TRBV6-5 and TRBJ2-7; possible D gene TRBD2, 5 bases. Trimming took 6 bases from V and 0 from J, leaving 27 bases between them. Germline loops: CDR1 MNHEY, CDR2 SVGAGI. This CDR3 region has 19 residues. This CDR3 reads CASSKRHPREGHSSYEQYF. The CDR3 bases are TGTGCCAGCAGCAAGCGTCACCCTCGTGAGGGCCACAGCTCCTACGAGCAGTACTTC.

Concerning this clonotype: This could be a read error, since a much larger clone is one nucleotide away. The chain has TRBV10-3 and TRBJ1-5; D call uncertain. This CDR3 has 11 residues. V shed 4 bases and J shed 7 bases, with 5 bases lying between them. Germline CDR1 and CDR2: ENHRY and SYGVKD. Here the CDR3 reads CAISGLQPQHF. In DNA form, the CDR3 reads TGTGCCATCAGTGGATTACAGCCCCAGCATTTT.

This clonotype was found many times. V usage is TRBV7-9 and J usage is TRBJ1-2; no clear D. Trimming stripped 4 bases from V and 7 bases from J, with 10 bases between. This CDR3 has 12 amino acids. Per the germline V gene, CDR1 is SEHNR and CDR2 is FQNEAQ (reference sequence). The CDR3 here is CASSYTDGGYTF. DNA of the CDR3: TGTGCCAGCAGCTACACGGACGGTGGCTACACCTTC.